This passage covers 18 T cell receptor beta chains from one sample sequenced in a study of T cells after yellow fever vaccination. MiXCR was run by TCRdb on the 5' RACE reads, yielding one entry per CDR3 protein. The sample records under 250,000 distinct CDR3 sequences, roughly 3% being singletons. This specimen was CD4+ T cells sorted from PBMCs, taken 10 days after the yellow fever booster vaccination. All receptors derive from a man aged 18-30 years who received the YFV17D yellow fever vaccine.

The chain employs TRBV10-3 and TRBJ1-5, with D perhaps matching TRBD1 (6 bases). Looked up from germline, CDR1 is ENHRY and CDR2 is SYGVKD. This CDR3 comprises 14 residues. Trimming took 10 bases from V and 2 from J, leaving 15 bases between them. Here the CDR3 reads CATEDSRGNQPQHF. The CDR3 DNA sequence: TGTGCCACTGAGGACAGTCGGGGCAATCAGCCCCAGCATTTT.

This clonotype has just a few counts. The rearrangement joins TRBV5-6 to TRBJ1-1; D is unresolved. The V gene's germline CDR1 is SGHDT and CDR2 YYEEEE. The CDR3 is 11 amino acids. V lost 0 bases, J lost 4 bases, and 1 base lay in between. The CDR3 nucleotides are TGTGCCAGCAGCTTGGCCACTGAAGCTTTCTTT. Amino acid sequence: CASSLATEAFF.

This clonotype appeared a few times. The rearrangement links TRBV27 to TRBJ1-6; D remains unclear. The CDR3 totals 13 residues. Germline-derived CDR1 and CDR2 are MNHEY and SMNVEV (reference sequence). Trimming removed 6 bases from V and 10 bases from J, with 13 bases in between. The CDR3 protein is CASRWAFGSPLHF. In DNA, the CDR3 is TGTGCCAGCAGATGGGCGTTCGGATCACCCCTCCACTTT.

This clonotype came up a few times. This chain links TRBV6-5 with TRBJ2-3, with 11 nucleotides matching TRBD2. With V trimmed by 5 bases and J by 5 bases, 9 bases remained unmatched. Germline lookup yields CDR1 MNHEY and CDR2 SVGAGI. The CDR3 is 16 residues long. CDR3 in DNA: TGTGCCAGCAGTACACATAGCGGGGGGGCAATAGATACGCAGTATTTT. It is translated as CASSTHSGGAIDTQYF.

There are many counts of this clonotype. The chain couples TRBV4-3 to TRBJ2-1, with D uncertain. CDR3 length equals 16 residues. Trimming stripped 3 bases from V and 0 bases from J, with 12 bases between. Germline V CDR1 and CDR2: LGHNA, YSLEER. CDR3 sequence (DNA): TGCGCCAGCAGCCATCTCTACGGTTCCTCCTACAATGAGCAGTTCTTC. It specifies CASSHLYGSSYNEQFF.

The genes are TRBV11-2 and TRBJ2-1, with 11 bases aligning to TRBD2. The ends lost 2 bases at V and 6 bases at J; junction bases unmatched: 0. The CDR3 length is 14 residues. Germline V CDR1 and CDR2: SGHAT, FQNNGV. The CDR3, as DNA: TGTGCCAGCAGCTTAACTAGCGGGGGCAATGAGCAGTTCTTC. Its protein is CASSLTSGGNEQFF.

At least ten counts were recorded for this clonotype. The chain combines TRBV7-2 with TRBJ1-1, with 7 bases aligning to TRBD1. The CDR3 totals 14 residues. Trimming took 4 bases from V and 3 from J; bases not matched to a gene: 5. Germline-derived CDR1 and CDR2 are SGHTA and FQGNSA. CDR3: CASSSRGTDTEAFF. In DNA, the CDR3 is TGTGCCAGCAGCTCCCGTGGGACAGACACTGAAGCTTTCTTT.

At least ten counts were recorded for this clonotype. The J gene is TRBJ2-3, the V gene TRBV7-2; weak D call: TRBD2 (6 bases). V was trimmed by 5 bases and J by 3 bases, leaving 18 bases between them. The CDR3 has 16 residues. Germline CDR1 SGHTA, CDR2 FQGNSA. CDR3 bases: TGTGCCAGCAGCCTAATGGCGGGCGGGGCAACAGATACGCAGTATTTT. Protein sequence: CASSLMAGGATDTQYF. Full variable domain (outside the CDR3, taken from reference TRBV7-2 and TRBJ2-3): GAGVSQSPSNKVTEKGKDVELRCDPISGHTALYWYRQSLGQGLEFLIYFQGNSAPDKSGLPSDRFSAERTGGSVSTLTIQRTQQEDSAVYLCASSLMAGGATDTQYFGPGTRLTVL.

Many counts were recorded for this clonotype. This sequence joins TRBV7-9 and TRBJ1-3, with unresolved D. The CDR3 spans 12 residues. V was shortened by 8 bases and J by 3 bases, with 8 bases between the two germline ends. The germline V gene encodes CDR1 SEHNR and CDR2 FQNEAQ (reference sequence). The DNA for the CDR3 is TGTGCCAGCGGAACGGGTGGAAACACCATATATTTT. Its translation: CASGTGGNTIYF. Together with reference TRBV7-9 and TRBJ1-3, the CDR3 gives the full variable domain: DTGVSQNPRHKITKRGQNVTFRCDPISEHNRLYWYRQTLGQGPEFLTYFQNEAQLEKSRLLSDRFSAERPKGSFSTLEIQRTEQGDSAMYLCASGTGGNTIYFGEGSWLTVV.

At least ten counts were recorded for this clonotype. The chain recombines TRBV6-2 or TRBV6-3 with TRBJ2-2; 11 nucleotides agree with TRBD2. With V trimmed by 5 bases and J by 5 bases, 7 bases remained unmatched. Germline CDR1 and CDR2: MNHEY and SVGEGT. This CDR3 has 16 amino acids. The CDR3 loop reads CASSQPGLAVTGELFF. The CDR3 nucleotides read TGTGCCAGCAGTCAACCGGGACTAGCGGTAACCGGGGAGCTGTTTTTT.

V gene TRBV7-6 combines with J gene TRBJ2-1; 9 nucleotides line up with TRBD1. The CDR3 runs 15 residues. Germline V CDR1 and CDR2: SGHVS, FNYEAQ. The V segment lost 2 bases and the J segment 7 bases; nucleotides outside the gene matches: 6. DNA for the CDR3: TGTGCCAGCAGCTTAAACAGGGGGCTGGAAAATGAGCAGTTCTTC. As protein: CASSLNRGLENEQFF.

In its sample, this clonotype was seen many times. This rearrangement joins TRBV9 to TRBJ2-7; D may be TRBD2 (5 bases). CDR3 size: 15 residues. CDR1 and CDR2 (germline): SGDLS, YYNGEE. V lost 4 bases and J 3 bases, leaving 17 bases between the germline ends. CDR3 amino acids: CASSLRVKRGYEQYV. CDR3 bases: TGTGCCAGCAGCCTTAGGGTCAAACGGGGCTACGAGCAGTACGTC.

This clonotype came up many times. The J gene is TRBJ2-2, the V gene TRBV29-1, with 8 bases fitting TRBD1. Unmatched junction bases numbered 8, after V lost 5 bases and J lost 3 bases. This CDR3 spans 15 amino acids. In germline, CDR1 is SQVTM, CDR2 ANQGSEA. The DNA for the CDR3 is TGCAGCGTTCCTCACAGGGGGTCGGACACCGGGGAGCTGTTTTTT. It specifies CSVPHRGSDTGELFF.

This clonotype came up many times. V usage is TRBV10-3 and J usage is TRBJ2-5; D possibly corresponds to TRBD1 (7 bases). Germline CDR1 ENHRY, CDR2 SYGVKD. The CDR3 is made up of 12 amino acids. Between the trimmed V and J ends, which lost 9 bases and 5 bases, there was a span of 13 bases. Written as DNA, the CDR3 is TGTGCCATTCGGACAGGAGGGGAGACCCAGTACTTC. It is translated as CAIRTGGETQYF.

This clonotype has more than one count but fewer than ten. V is TRBV6-1 and J is TRBJ1-3, with no clear D. CDR1 is MNHNS, CDR2 SASEGT, per germline. The CDR3 totals 12 residues. The V and J ends lost 6 bases and 3 bases respectively, with 6 bases between them. The CDR3 reads CASRKNGNTIYF. CDR3 coding DNA: TGTGCCAGCAGAAAGAATGGAAACACCATATATTTT.

To note about this clonotype: Just one base apart from a much larger clone, this may be a read error. This sequence joins TRBV7-2 and TRBJ1-5; a weak D match, TRBD1 (6 bases). The CDR3 has 11 residues. Germline values: CDR1 SGHTA, CDR2 FQGNSA. The CDR3 coding sequence is TGTGACAGCAGCTCACAGGGACCCCAGCATTTT. This codes for CDSSSQGPQHF.

This clonotype was picked up many times. DNA of the CDR3: TGTGCCAGCAGCTCTACAGACGAGCAGTACTTC. It is translated as CASSSTDEQYF. The chain is built from TRBV7-9 and TRBJ2-7; D ambiguous. The V end lost 4 bases, the J end lost 5 bases, and 6 bases lay between the germline ends. The CDR3 sequence is 11 residues long. CDR1 is SEHNR, CDR2 FQNEAQ, per germline (reference sequence).

This clonotype was counted many times. The chain is built from TRBV4-3 and TRBJ2-2; 7 positions match TRBD2. The CDR3 has 15 amino acids. The V gene end was trimmed by 0 bases and the J gene end by 6 bases; junction bases not matched to a gene: 4. Germline CDR1 and CDR2: LGHNA and YSLEER. CDR3 sequence (DNA): TGCGCCAGCAGCCAAGAAATTAGCGGGTCCGGGGAGCTGTTTTTT. It encodes CASSQEISGSGELFF.